A selection of T cell receptor beta chains follows, all from one sample in a study of T cell repertoires in cytomegalovirus infection. TCRdb passed the reads through MiXCR, listing each CDR3 protein once. The table shows under 800,000 distinct CDR3 sequences, with 20% to 30% occurring only once. What was sequenced was CD8+ T cells from PBMCs. The receptor source for this set is a human donor in good health (CMV status not recorded). Some clones in this sample may be carry-over from other donors' samples. Both conserved end residues are part of each CDR3. Each record gives: CDR3 protein, V gene, CDR3 length.

CASSQEGGPGNEQFF TRBV4-1 15
CASSLGQGGEKLFF TRBV12-3/TRBV12-4 14
CASSHPAVGGSGNTIYF TRBV4-1 17
CASSLSARGRNGELFF TRBV27 16
CASTPERSSYNEQFF TRBV12-3/TRBV12-4 15
CSVPQGPLYTF TRBV29-1 11
CATSDSQANTEAFF TRBV24-1 14
CSVVGANYNEQFF TRBV29-1 13
CASSPTSDQETQYF TRBV6-2/TRBV6-3 14
CASSGLRNTEAFF TRBV11-1 13
CASSGQNYNEQFF TRBV28 13
CASGFAGEANTGELFF TRBV12-5 16
CASSPGAASSPLHF TRBV4-3 14
CATSDPRRGTDTQYF TRBV24-1 15
CSARGRSFLHEQFF TRBV20-1 14
CASSTSLGTREAFF TRBV10-1 14
CRVWDRSEQYF TRBV20-1 11
CASSSPGQRLINEQFF TRBV5-6 16
CASRDGYTDTQYF TRBV19 13
CASQGQNTGELFF TRBV7-9 13
CASSQWTGVEQYF TRBV4-1 13
CASSPFKRGDNQPQHF TRBV7-2 16
CASSLRSGGNEQFF TRBV7-4 14
CASRRTASQETQYF TRBV28 14
CASSREGGTLTQYF TRBV7-9 14
CASLAMTWNEKLFF TRBV2 14
CASSLNDGTGELFF TRBV7-7 14
CASSLMAGYTF TRBV12-3/TRBV12-4 11
CASSLIDVGNTEAFF TRBV7-6 15
CTSRAVANYGYTF TRBV19 13
CASSYDRDYGYTF TRBV6-5 13
CASSFNRLLAFF TRBV12-3/TRBV12-4 12
CATSEGDSYNEQFF TRBV24-1 14
CASLGRQNSGNTIYF TRBV7-9 15
CASSSRISYEQYF TRBV7-6 13
CSARDGALNTEAFF TRBV20-1 14
CASSLVGSGGNTDTQYF TRBV7-2 17
CSAGGSLAGEKVYNEQFF TRBV20-1 18
CATAPGTAIGYTF TRBV19 13
CASSFSRGNTEAFF TRBV28 14